Below, one T cell receptor beta chain is given with its context. CDR3 length equals 16 residues. V gave up 1 base and J gave up 1 base, with 13 bases separating them. CDR1 is SGHTA and CDR2 is FQGNSA in the germline V gene. The record originates from a study of cytomegalovirus exposure and HLA in healthy donors. Donors likely had unrecorded immune exposures despite being nominally healthy when sampled. This PCR relied on a set of 60 Vbeta primers and 13 Jbeta primers. Libraries were prepared by immunoSEQ multiplex PCR; TCRdb keeps only in-frame clonotypes and omits some of them. The profile shows roughly 110,000 clones, roughly 80% of them singletons.

Sequencing was performed on PBMCs. V gene TRBV7-2 combines with J gene TRBJ2-5, with a possible D match to TRBD2 (7 bases). The sequence was obtained from a man in his forties in good health and CMV-seronegative. CDR3 sequence (DNA): TGTGCCAGCAGCTTAGGACTAGGGGGGGTCCAAGAGACCCAGTACTTC. This encodes CASSLGLGGVQETQYF. Complete variable domain (other parts from reference TRBV7-2 and TRBJ2-5): GAGVSQSPSNKVTEKGKDVELRCDPISGHTALYWYRQSLGQGLEFLIYFQGNSAPDKSGLPSDRFSAERTGGSVSTLTIQRTQQEDSAVYLCASSLGLGGVQETQYFGPGTRLLVL.